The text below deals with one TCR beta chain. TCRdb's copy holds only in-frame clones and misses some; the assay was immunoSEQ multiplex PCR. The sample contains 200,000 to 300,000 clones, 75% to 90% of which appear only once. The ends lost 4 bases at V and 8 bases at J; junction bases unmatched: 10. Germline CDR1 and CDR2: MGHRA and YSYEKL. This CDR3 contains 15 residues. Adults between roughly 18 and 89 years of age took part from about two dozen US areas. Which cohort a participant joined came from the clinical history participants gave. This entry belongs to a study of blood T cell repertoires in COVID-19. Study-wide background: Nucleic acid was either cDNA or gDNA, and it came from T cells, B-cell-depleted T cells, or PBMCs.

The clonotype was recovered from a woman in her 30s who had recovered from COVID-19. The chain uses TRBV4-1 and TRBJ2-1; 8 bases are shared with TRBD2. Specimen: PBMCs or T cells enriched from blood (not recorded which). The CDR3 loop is CASSPSSGWAYEQFF. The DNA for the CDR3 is TGCGCCAGCAGCCCCTCTAGCGGGTGGGCGTATGAGCAGTTCTTC.